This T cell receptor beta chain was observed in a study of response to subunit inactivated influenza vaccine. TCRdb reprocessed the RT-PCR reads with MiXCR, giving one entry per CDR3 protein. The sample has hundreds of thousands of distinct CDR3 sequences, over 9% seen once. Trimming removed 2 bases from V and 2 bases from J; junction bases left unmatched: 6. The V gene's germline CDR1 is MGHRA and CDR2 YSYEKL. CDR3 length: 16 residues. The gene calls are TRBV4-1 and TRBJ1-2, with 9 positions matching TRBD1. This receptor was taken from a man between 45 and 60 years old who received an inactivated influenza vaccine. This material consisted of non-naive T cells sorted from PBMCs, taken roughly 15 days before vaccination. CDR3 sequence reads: CASSQPPGQGNYGYTF. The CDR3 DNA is TGCGCCAGCAGCCAACCACCGGGACAGGGAAACTATGGCTACACCTTC.